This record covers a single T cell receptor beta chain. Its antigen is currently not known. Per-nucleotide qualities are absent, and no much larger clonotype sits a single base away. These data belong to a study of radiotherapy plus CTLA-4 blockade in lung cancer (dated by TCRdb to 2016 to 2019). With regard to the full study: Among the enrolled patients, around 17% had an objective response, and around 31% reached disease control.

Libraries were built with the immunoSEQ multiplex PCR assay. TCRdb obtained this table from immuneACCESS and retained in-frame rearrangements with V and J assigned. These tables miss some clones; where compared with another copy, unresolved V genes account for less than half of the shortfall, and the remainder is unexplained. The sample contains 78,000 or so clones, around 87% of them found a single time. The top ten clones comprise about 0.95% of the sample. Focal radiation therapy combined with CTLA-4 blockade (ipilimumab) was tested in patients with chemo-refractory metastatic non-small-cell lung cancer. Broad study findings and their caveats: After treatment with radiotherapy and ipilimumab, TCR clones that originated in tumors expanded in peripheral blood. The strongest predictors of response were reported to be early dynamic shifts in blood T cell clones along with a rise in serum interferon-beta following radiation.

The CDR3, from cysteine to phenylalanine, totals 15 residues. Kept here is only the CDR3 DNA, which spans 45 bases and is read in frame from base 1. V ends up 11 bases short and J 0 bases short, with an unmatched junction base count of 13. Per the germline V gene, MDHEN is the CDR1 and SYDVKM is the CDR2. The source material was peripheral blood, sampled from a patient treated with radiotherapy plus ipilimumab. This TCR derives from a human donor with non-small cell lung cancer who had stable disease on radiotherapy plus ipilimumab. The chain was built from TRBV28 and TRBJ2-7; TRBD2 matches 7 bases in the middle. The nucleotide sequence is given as TGTGCCGCCGCCGGTGGGAGGGCGAGCTCCTACGAGCAGTACTTC. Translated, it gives CAAAGGRASSYEQYF. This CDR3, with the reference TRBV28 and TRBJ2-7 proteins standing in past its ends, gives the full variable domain DVKVTQSSRYLVKRTGEKVFLECVQDMDHENMFWYRQDPGLGLRLIYFSYDVKMKEKGDIPEGYSVSREKKERFSLILESASTNQTSMYLCAAAGGRASSYEQYFGPGTRLTVT.